A single sample is the source of the 32 T cell receptor beta chains below, sequenced in a study of pediatric ulcerative colitis. Only in-frame clones appear in the TCRdb table, and some are missing; sequencing was by immunoSEQ multiplex PCR. The sample lists tens of thousands of clones, 86% seen once, with 3% to 4.5% in the top ten. The source material was blood. The receptors were gathered from a boy aged 5-17 years with severe ulcerative colitis.

The chain carries TRBV30 and TRBJ1-2, with TRBD1 as a possible D gene (5 bases). The CDR3 contains 13 residues. V was pared by 2 bases and J by 6 bases, with 13 bases between. Germline V CDR1 and CDR2: GTSNPN, SVGIG (reference sequence). The CDR3 DNA follows: TGTGCCTGGAGTCCCCCAGGGCGCAATGGCTACACCTTC. This translates into CAWSPPGRNGYTF.

The rearrangement uses TRBV30 and TRBJ2-1; D remains unclear. V was pared by 1 base and J by 5 bases, with 6 bases between. Germline V gene sequence: CDR1 GTSNPN, CDR2 SVGIG (reference sequence). This CDR3 is built from 12 residues. CDR3 nucleotide sequence: TGTGCCTGGAGTGGTCTAAACAATGAGCAGTTCTTC. It codes for CAWSGLNNEQFF.

This chain links TRBV10-1 with TRBJ2-1; 11 nucleotides match TRBD2. Per the germline V gene, CDR1 is WNHNN and CDR2 is SYGVQD (reference sequence). V gave up 6 bases and J gave up 4 bases; unmatched junction bases: 5. This CDR3 is 15 amino acids long. The CDR3 sequence is CASSSGTSGYNEQFF. The CDR3, as DNA: TGCGCCAGCAGCTCCGGGACTAGCGGTTACAATGAGCAGTTCTTC.

CDR3 residues: CASSLVGGYSEQFF. CDR3 DNA: TGTGCCAGCAGCTTAGTCGGTGGGTATAGTGAGCAGTTCTTC. The chain combines TRBV7-9 with TRBJ2-1; D ambiguous. The CDR3 consists of 14 residues. Germline V gene sequence: CDR1 SEHNR, CDR2 FQNEAQ (reference sequence). Trimming removed 1 base at V and 9 bases at J, with 13 bases between.

The chain links TRBV13 to TRBJ1-1; D possibly corresponds to TRBD1 (6 bases). The V end was cut by 7 bases, the J end by 2 bases, with 14 bases between. CDR1 and CDR2 (germline): PRHDT, FYEKMQ (reference sequence). The CDR3 consists of 14 residues. The CDR3 reads CASTDGGRNTEAFF. In DNA form, the CDR3 reads TGTGCCAGCACAGACGGGGGGCGTAACACTGAAGCTTTCTTT.

The V call is TRBV6-6, the J call TRBJ2-4, with TRBD2 matching 9 bases. Looked up from germline, CDR1 is MNHNY and CDR2 is SVGAGI (reference sequence). V trimming: 5 bases; J trimming: 6 bases; junction bases outside the gene matches: 8. The CDR3 loop spans 15 amino acids. CDR3 region: CASSGVAGGGNIQYF. DNA of the CDR3: TGTGCCAGCAGTGGGGTCGCGGGAGGGGGAAACATTCAGTACTTC.

This sequence joins TRBV2 and TRBJ2-7, with TRBD1 matching 9 bases. Per germline, CDR1 SNHLY and CDR2 FYNNEI. The CDR3 contains 15 residues. The J segment lost 5 bases and the V segment lost 4 bases, leaving 9 bases of the junction unmatched. The CDR3 region has the DNA TGTGCCAGCAGTGGAGCCGGGACAGGGAGGAACGAGCAGTACTTC. It yields the protein CASSGAGTGRNEQYF.

The chain links TRBV11-2 to TRBJ2-7; 9 nucleotides match TRBD2. The CDR3 runs 16 residues. Looked up from germline, CDR1 is SGHAT and CDR2 is FQNNGV. The V gene end was trimmed by 5 bases and the J gene end by 4 bases; junction bases not matched to a gene: 12. CDR3 bases: TGTGCCAGCAGCCAATCCCGAAGCGGGAGGTGGTACGAGCAGTACTTC. This translates into CASSQSRSGRWYEQYF.

The chain joins TRBV19 to TRBJ2-4; D tentatively reads TRBD1 or TRBD2 (5 bases each). The length of the CDR3 is 18 residues. Per the germline V gene, CDR1 is LNHDA and CDR2 is SQIVND (reference sequence). The ends were cut back, 5 bases at V and 1 base at J, with 21 bases in the middle. CDR3 region: CASSPIIGAPSAKNIQYF. CDR3 DNA: TGTGCCAGTAGTCCAATCATCGGGGCCCCGAGTGCCAAAAACATTCAGTACTTC. Based on the CDR3 plus reference TRBV19 and TRBJ2-4, the full variable domain is DGGITQSPKYLFRKEGQNVTLSCEQNLNHDAMYWYRQDPGQGLRLIYYSQIVNDFQKGDIAEGYSVSREKKESFPLTVTSAQKNPTAFYLCASSPIIGAPSAKNIQYFGAGTRLSVL.

This chain joins TRBV7-2 and TRBJ2-1; TRBD1 matches 9 bases. J was trimmed by 6 bases and V by 6 bases; bases with no gene match: 9. Germline CDR1 SGHTA, CDR2 FQGNSA. This CDR3 comprises 15 residues. CDR3 nucleotides: TGTGCCAGCAGTCTAAGGGGGGACAGGGCCAATGAGCAGTTCTTC. Translated: CASSLRGDRANEQFF.

This clone has a single count. The chain joins TRBV28 to TRBJ2-3; weak D call: TRBD2 (5 bases). This CDR3 is built from 14 residues. V lost 7 bases to trimming and J lost 4 bases, with 15 bases between them. Germline V gene lookup returns CDR1 MDHEN and CDR2 SYDVKM. The CDR3 spells CASTRGGSADTQYF. DNA of the CDR3: TGTGCCAGCACCCGTGGAGGATCCGCAGATACGCAGTATTTT.

This sequence joins TRBV21-1 and TRBJ2-2; the listed D gene, TRBD1, was not tested against the DNA. TRBV21-1 is labeled a pseudogene. The CDR3 runs to 17 residues. The CDR3 region is CASSKPPRKGAIGELFF. CDR3 DNA: TGTGCCAGCAGCAAACCCCCCCGGAAGGGGGCGATCGGGGAGCTGTTTTTT.

The V and J genes are TRBV19 and TRBJ2-1, with D possibly TRBD1 on 6 matching bases. The V and J ends lost 6 bases and 0 bases respectively, with 12 bases between them. This CDR3 comprises 15 residues. Germline assignment: CDR1 LNHDA and CDR2 SQIVND (reference sequence). In nucleotides, the CDR3 is TGTGCCAGTAGCACAGGGTCGAGCTCCTACAATGAGCAGTTCTTC. Amino acid sequence: CASSTGSSSYNEQFF.

The CDR3 nucleotides read TGTGCCAGTAGTATAGGGATCGGGAGTGGGAGCGACGAGCAGTACTTC. It codes for CASSIGIGSGSDEQYF. The J gene is TRBJ2-7, the V gene TRBV19, with D perhaps TRBD2 (6 bases). The CDR3 contains 16 residues. The germline V gene encodes CDR1 LNHDA and CDR2 SQIVND (reference sequence). V was cut by 1 base and J by 5 bases, with 18 bases left in between.

V gene TRBV7-9 combines with J gene TRBJ2-7, with D perhaps matching TRBD2 (5 bases). Germline values: CDR1 SEHNR, CDR2 FQNEAQ (reference sequence). This CDR3 has 17 residues. V was shortened by 4 bases and J by 4 bases, with 23 bases between the two germline ends. As DNA, the CDR3 is TGTGCCAGCAGCTCCCCCCCCGTAGGCCTAGCAGAGTACGAGCAGTACTTC. This codes for CASSSPPVGLAEYEQYF.

The V call is TRBV7-2, the J call TRBJ2-7; D may be TRBD1 (7 bases). Germline values: CDR1 SGHTA, CDR2 FQGNSA. The CDR3 covers 13 residues. Trimming pared 5 bases from V and 6 bases from J, leaving 14 bases between. CDR3 region: CASSPGGLSEQYF. For the CDR3, the DNA is TGTGCCAGCAGCCCAGGGGGGCTTAGCGAGCAGTACTTC. Full variable domain (rest looked up from reference TRBV7-2 and TRBJ2-7): GAGVSQSPSNKVTEKGKDVELRCDPISGHTALYWYRQSLGQGLEFLIYFQGNSAPDKSGLPSDRFSAERTGGSVSTLTIQRTQQEDSAVYLCASSPGGLSEQYFGPGTRLTVT.

The rearrangement joins TRBV18 to TRBJ1-1; no clear D gene. Germline V lookup: CDR1 KGHSH, CDR2 LQKENI. With 3 bases removed from V and 8 bases from J, the gap between germline ends came to 10 bases. The CDR3 runs to 12 residues. CDR3 loop: CASSPQVQEAFF. The CDR3 DNA sequence: TGTGCCAGCTCACCCCAGGTCCAAGAAGCTTTCTTT.

The rearrangement uses TRBV11-3 and TRBJ2-7, with 8 nucleotides matching TRBD2. The CDR3 has 12 amino acids. The ends lost 8 bases at V and 4 bases at J; junction bases unmatched: 4. Germline lookup yields CDR1 SGHNT and CDR2 YENEEA. For the CDR3, the DNA is TGTGCCAGCTCTACTAGCGGATACGAGCAGTACTTC. Its translation is CASSTSGYEQYF.

This clone appeared a single time. The genes are TRBV7-2 and TRBJ1-2; no clear D. Germline V gene lookup returns CDR1 SGHTA and CDR2 FQGNSA. Trimming left V 2 bases short and J 3 bases short, with 13 bases between. The CDR3 consists of 15 residues. The DNA for the CDR3 is TGTGCCAGCAGCTTACACACTGAAGTAGACTATGGCTACACCTTC. Amino acid sequence: CASSLHTEVDYGYTF. The full variable domain, with the rest looked up from reference TRBV7-2 and TRBJ1-2, is GAGVSQSPSNKVTEKGKDVELRCDPISGHTALYWYRQSLGQGLEFLIYFQGNSAPDKSGLPSDRFSAERTGGSVSTLTIQRTQQEDSAVYLCASSLHTEVDYGYTFGSGTRLTVV.

The CDR3 is CASSIKASGDATNEKLFF. CDR3 bases: TGTGCCAGTAGTATAAAGGCTTCCGGGGACGCAACTAATGAAAAACTGTTTTTT. The chain has TRBV19 and TRBJ1-4, with D perhaps matching TRBD1 (5 bases). Germline values: CDR1 LNHDA, CDR2 SQIVND (reference sequence). V lost 2 bases and J 0 bases, leaving 16 bases between the germline ends. There are 18 residues in the CDR3.

The rearrangement links TRBV2 to TRBJ1-1, with a tentative D call TRBD1 (5 bases). V lost 6 bases, J lost 1 base, and 18 bases lay in between. The CDR3 runs to 16 residues. Germline-derived CDR1 and CDR2 are SNHLY and FYNNEI. In nucleotides, the CDR3 is TGTGCCAGCAGGGGGACTCTCCGCAACGGGAACACTGAAGCTTTCTTT. It codes for CASRGTLRNGNTEAFF.

The J gene is TRBJ2-5, the V gene TRBV5-4; possible D gene TRBD2, 5 bases. The length of the CDR3 is 17 residues. Per germline, CDR1 SGHNT and CDR2 YYREEE (reference sequence). V lost 2 bases to trimming and J lost 1 base, with 18 bases between them. The CDR3 sequence is CASSFGMLADFQETQYF. The CDR3 DNA reads TGTGCCAGCAGCTTTGGGATGCTAGCAGACTTCCAAGAGACCCAGTACTTC.

The chain carries TRBV7-3 and TRBJ2-3; D is unclear. Germline V CDR1 and CDR2: SGHTA, FQGTGA. V lost 5 bases to trimming and J lost 0 bases, with 15 bases between them. The CDR3 sequence is 16 residues long. For the CDR3, the DNA is TGTGCCAGCAGCGCAGCCTTAGGTCCTAGCACAGATACGCAGTATTTT. Its protein product is CASSAALGPSTDTQYF.

The sample holds a few counts of this clone. V gene TRBV7-9 combines with J gene TRBJ2-7; a possible D gene is TRBD2 (5 bases). Germline lookup yields CDR1 SEHNR and CDR2 FQNEAQ (reference sequence). Trimming removed 3 bases from V and 6 bases from J, with 9 bases in between. CDR3 size: 12 residues. The CDR3: CASSFSAGEQYF. In DNA, the CDR3 is TGTGCCAGCAGCTTCAGCGCGGGCGAGCAGTACTTC.

The V call is TRBV10-1, the J call TRBJ2-5; the D is unclear. CDR3 length: 15 residues. Germline V gives CDR1 WNHNN, CDR2 SYGVQD (reference sequence). Trimming cost V 0 bases and J 4 bases, with 12 bases left between them. Here the CDR3 reads CASSESAAGGETQYF. The CDR3 region has the DNA TGCGCCAGCAGTGAGTCGGCGGCAGGTGGAGAGACCCAGTACTTC.

Here the CDR3 DNA reads TGCGCCAGCAGCTTGGGGAGATCGACCCAAGAGACCCAGTACTTC. Its protein is CASSLGRSTQETQYF. J is TRBJ2-5 and V is TRBV5-1; D is uncertain. There are 15 residues in the CDR3. Germline V CDR1 and CDR2: SGHRS, YFSETQ. The V end was cut by 0 bases, the J end by 1 base, with 10 bases between. Full variable domain (rest looked up from reference TRBV5-1 and TRBJ2-5): KAGVTQTPRYLIKTRGQQVTLSCSPISGHRSVSWYQQTPGQGLQFLFEYFSETQRNKGNFPGRFSGRQFSNSRSEMNVSTLELGDSALYLCASSLGRSTQETQYFGPGTRLLVL.

The chain has TRBV7-9 and TRBJ2-7; maybe TRBD1 (5 bases). Trimming stripped 5 bases from V and 0 bases from J, with 14 bases between. The V gene's germline CDR1 is SEHNR and CDR2 FQNEAQ (reference sequence). The length of the CDR3 is 15 residues. The CDR3 is CASSESGASSYEQYF. The CDR3 DNA follows: TGTGCCAGCAGCGAGAGTGGGGCAAGCTCCTACGAGCAGTACTTC.

This clone was observed a few times. CDR3 in DNA: TGTGCCAGTAACCCTCTTTGGGGGAGTTCTGATGAGCAGTTCTTC. Translated, it gives CASNPLWGSSDEQFF. The chain recombines TRBV19 with TRBJ2-1; D may match TRBD1 or TRBD2 (5 bases each). Germline V gene data show CDR1 as LNHDA and CDR2 as SQIVND (reference sequence). Deletions cut 7 bases from V and 8 bases from J, with 21 bases between. CDR3 size: 15 residues. Based on the CDR3 plus reference TRBV19 and TRBJ2-1, the full variable domain is DGGITQSPKYLFRKEGQNVTLSCEQNLNHDAMYWYRQDPGQGLRLIYYSQIVNDFQKGDIAEGYSVSREKKESFPLTVTSAQKNPTAFYLCASNPLWGSSDEQFFGPGTRLTVL.

CDR3 nucleotides: TGTGCCACTACGGCGGGACGGAACTCCTACGAGCAGTACTTC. It specifies CATTAGRNSYEQYF. V usage is TRBV6-5 and J usage is TRBJ2-7, with D perhaps TRBD2 (6 bases). The CDR3 is made up of 14 amino acids. V was shortened by 10 bases and J by 0 bases, with 16 bases between the two germline ends. From germline, CDR1 is MNHEY and CDR2 SVGAGI.

V and J are TRBV4-2 and TRBJ2-7, with D maybe TRBD2 (5 bases). The CDR3 has 16 residues. Germline lookup yields CDR1 LGHNA and CDR2 YNFKEQ. Trimming took off 0 bases at V and 7 bases at J, with 19 bases between the two ends. The chain's CDR3 is CASSQEDRTLAWEQYF. The CDR3 DNA sequence: TGTGCCAGCAGCCAAGAGGACCGGACTCTCGCTTGGGAGCAGTACTTC.

This rearrangement joins TRBV30 to TRBJ1-2, with 7 nucleotides matching TRBD1. The CDR3 is 12 residues long. The V and J ends lost 3 bases and 8 bases, in that order; junction bases with no gene match: 6. Germline V gives CDR1 GTSNPN, CDR2 SVGIG (reference sequence). The CDR3 bases are TGTGCCTGGAGCACGTACAGGGGCGGCTACACCTTC. This encodes CAWSTYRGGYTF.

This clone has only one observation. DNA of the CDR3: TGTGCCAGCAGCCAAGAACACCGTCACGGGGCTGGAAACACCATATATTTT. Protein product: CASSQEHRHGAGNTIYF. The gene calls are TRBV4-2 and TRBJ1-3; the D is unclear. This CDR3 spans 17 amino acids. Germline lookup yields CDR1 LGHNA and CDR2 YNFKEQ. Trimming took off 0 bases at V and 2 bases at J, with 14 bases between the two ends.